Listed below are T cell receptor beta chains from one sample, sequenced in a study of CD8+CD57+ T cells in acquired aplastic anemia. TCRdb passed the reads through MiXCR, listing each CDR3 protein once. The sample carries about 150,000 distinct CDR3 sequences, roughly 48% recorded once. Sequencing input: sorted CD4+, CD8+, or CD8+CD57+ T cells (not recorded which) from PBMCs. Source of these receptors: a human donor with aplastic anemia. Both conserved end residues are part of each CDR3. The D gene is left open where the match is weak. A row's size may be missing; if present it is once, few, many or a size class.

CDR3aa: CASRSNRGRGETQYF
CDR3nt: TGTGCCAGCAGGAGTAACAGGGGGCGAGGAGAGACCCAGTACTTC
d_gene: TRBD1
v_gene: TRBV5-6
abundance: NA
j_gene: TRBJ2-5

CDR3aa: CASSVVLGETQYF
CDR3nt: TGTGCCAGCAGCGTAGTCCTAGGAGAGACCCAGTACTTC
d_gene: NA
v_gene: TRBV9
abundance: many
j_gene: TRBJ2-5

CDR3aa: CASSQAETSWTEQYF
CDR3nt: TGCGCCAGCAGCCAAGCGGAGACTAGTTGGACCGAGCAGTACTTC
d_gene: NA
v_gene: TRBV4-3
abundance: many
j_gene: TRBJ2-7

CDR3aa: CSGDRADTQYF
CDR3nt: TGCAGCGGGGATCGGGCAGATACGCAGTATTTT
d_gene: NA
v_gene: TRBV29-1
abundance: NA
j_gene: TRBJ2-3

CDR3aa: CSAGGWAISYGQYF
CDR3nt: TGCAGTGCTGGCGGGTGGGCCATCTCCTACGGGCAATACTTC
d_gene: NA
v_gene: TRBV20-1
abundance: NA
j_gene: TRBJ2-7

CDR3aa: CASSGDRGELHEQYF
CDR3nt: TGTGCCAGCAGCGGAGACAGGGGAGAGCTCCACGAGCAGTACTTC
d_gene: TRBD1
v_gene: TRBV5-6
abundance: many
j_gene: TRBJ2-7

CDR3aa: CASSLRDSRDEQYF
CDR3nt: TGTGCCAGCAGCTTACGGGACTCGCGGGACGAGCAGTACTTC
d_gene: NA
v_gene: TRBV7-8
abundance: once
j_gene: TRBJ2-7

CDR3aa: CASSSPLRDEQYF
CDR3nt: TGTGCCAGCAGCTCCCCTCTCAGGGACGAGCAGTACTTC
d_gene: NA
v_gene: TRBV7-9
abundance: many
j_gene: TRBJ2-7

CDR3aa: CSAWTSGRQGNIQYF
CDR3nt: TGCAGTGCCTGGACTAGCGGGAGACAGGGAAACATTCAGTACTTC
d_gene: TRBD2
v_gene: TRBV20-1
abundance: NA
j_gene: TRBJ2-4

CDR3aa: CSARGTRLTGELFF
CDR3nt: TGCAGTGCTAGAGGTACCAGGTTAACCGGGGAGCTGTTTTTT
d_gene: NA
v_gene: TRBV20-1
abundance: many
j_gene: TRBJ2-2

CDR3aa: CASSTGLGSDTQYF
CDR3nt: TGTGCCAGCAGCACCGGACTGGGATCAGATACGCAGTATTTT
d_gene: NA
v_gene: TRBV9
abundance: many
j_gene: TRBJ2-3

CDR3aa: CAISGGLFPDTQYF
CDR3nt: TGTGCCATCAGTGGTGGACTATTCCCAGATACGCAGTATTTT
d_gene: NA
v_gene: TRBV10-3
abundance: NA
j_gene: TRBJ2-3

CDR3aa: CASSRLVNQPQHF
CDR3nt: TGTGCCAGCAGCCGACTGGTCAATCAGCCCCAGCATTTT
d_gene: NA
v_gene: TRBV7-6
abundance: NA
j_gene: TRBJ1-5

CDR3aa: CASSGQGGPEAFF
CDR3nt: TGTGCCAGCTCCGGACAGGGGGGACCTGAAGCTTTCTTT
d_gene: TRBD1
v_gene: TRBV6-2/TRBV6-3
abundance: few
j_gene: TRBJ1-1

CDR3aa: CAWSVRLEDQPQHF
CDR3nt: TGTGCCTGGAGTGTTAGGTTAGAGGATCAGCCCCAGCATTTT
d_gene: NA
v_gene: TRBV30
abundance: NA
j_gene: TRBJ1-5

CDR3aa: CASSEGTGNSNQPQHF
CDR3nt: TGCGCCAGCAGTGAGGGGACAGGGAATAGCAATCAGCCCCAGCATTTT
d_gene: TRBD1
v_gene: TRBV10-2
abundance: few
j_gene: TRBJ1-5

CDR3aa: CSVELWDSVNTEAFF
CDR3nt: TGCAGCGTTGAACTTTGGGACAGTGTGAACACTGAAGCTTTCTTT
d_gene: TRBD1
v_gene: TRBV29-1
abundance: many
j_gene: TRBJ1-1

CDR3aa: CASSGRQGDYEQYF
CDR3nt: TGTGCCAGCAGCGGAAGACAGGGGGACTACGAGCAGTACTTC
d_gene: TRBD1
v_gene: TRBV9
abundance: many
j_gene: TRBJ2-7

CDR3aa: CATSTRTSDEQFF
CDR3nt: TGTGCCACCAGCACCCGGACTAGTGATGAGCAGTTCTTC
d_gene: TRBD2
v_gene: TRBV15
abundance: NA
j_gene: TRBJ2-1

CDR3aa: CAWSWSATGELFF
CDR3nt: TGTGCCTGGAGTTGGTCAGCGACCGGGGAGCTGTTTTTT
d_gene: NA
v_gene: TRBV30
abundance: NA
j_gene: TRBJ2-2